The 10 T cell receptor beta chains in this list originate from one sample, sequenced in a study of T cells after yellow fever vaccination. TCRdb re-called the 5' RACE reads with MiXCR, one entry per CDR3 protein. There are approximately 610,000 distinct CDR3 sequences in the sample; about a sixth occur only once, and around a sixth lies in the top ten. Sequencing used PBMCs, obtained 4 to 5 days after the first yellow fever vaccination. The receptors derive from a man aged 18 to 29 who received the YFV17D yellow fever vaccine.

The chain employs TRBV28 and TRBJ1-1, with unresolved D. The CDR3 is 14 residues long. Germline V gene data show CDR1 as MDHEN and CDR2 as SYDVKM. V was cut by 0 bases and J by 1 base, with 6 bases left in between. The DNA for the CDR3 is TGTGCCAGCAGTTTATGGCAGAAGAACACTGAAGCTTTCTTT. It encodes CASSLWQKNTEAFF.

The J gene is TRBJ2-2, the V gene TRBV20-1; 10 bases align to TRBD1. CDR1 is DFQATT, CDR2 SNEGSKA, per germline (reference sequence). The CDR3 totals 16 residues. Trimming cost V 5 bases and J 3 bases; bases outside gene matches: 9. Here the CDR3 reads CSAPGQGLHHTGELFF. In DNA, the CDR3 is TGCAGTGCTCCGGGACAGGGGTTGCATCACACCGGGGAGCTGTTTTTT.

The chain employs TRBV29-1 and TRBJ1-1; 7 positions match TRBD1. This CDR3 contains 14 residues. Trimming cost V 7 bases and J 1 base; bases outside gene matches: 9. CDR1 and CDR2 from the germline V gene are SQVTM and ANQGSEA. CDR3 region: CSAVQGSWNTEAFF. The CDR3 DNA reads TGCAGCGCTGTACAGGGGAGTTGGAACACTGAAGCTTTCTTT.

The sample holds a few counts of this clonotype. V is TRBV6-2 or TRBV6-3 and J is TRBJ2-1; weak D call: TRBD1 (5 bases). The V end lost 2 bases, the J end lost 4 bases, and 9 bases lay between the germline ends. The germline V gene encodes CDR1 MNHEY and CDR2 SVGEGT. The CDR3 is 14 amino acids. The CDR3 DNA sequence: TGTGCCAGCAGTTACCTGAGACAGTACAATGAGCAGTTCTTC. Protein product: CASSYLRQYNEQFF.

This clonotype has just a few counts. V gene TRBV20-1 combines with J gene TRBJ2-4, with a possible D match to TRBD1 (6 bases). This CDR3 is built from 14 residues. Germline CDR1 reads DFQATT; CDR2 reads SNEGSKA (reference sequence). V was shortened by 1 base and J by 2 bases, with 9 bases between the two germline ends. The CDR3 bases are TGCAGTGCTAGAGGAGGGACACCCAAAAACATTCAGTACTTC. It yields the protein CSARGGTPKNIQYF.

This clonotype has only a few counts. In DNA form, the CDR3 reads TGTGCCAGCAGCCATGAGACTAGCGGGGGGACCTTCTACGAGCAGTACTTC. Translated, it gives CASSHETSGGTFYEQYF. The chain combines TRBV3-1 with TRBJ2-7; TRBD2 aligns across 13 bases. The germline CDR1 and CDR2 sequences are LGHDT and YNNKEL (reference sequence). The CDR3 contains 17 residues. V lost 3 bases and J lost 3; bases outside the gene matches: 8.

This clonotype was recorded a few times. The chain couples TRBV20-1 to TRBJ1-5; D might be TRBD1 (5 bases). The ends were cut back, 3 bases at V and 0 bases at J, with 9 bases in the middle. The length of the CDR3 is 14 residues. Germline assignment: CDR1 DFQATT and CDR2 SNEGSKA (reference sequence). Here the CDR3 DNA reads TGCAGTGCTAGGAAGGGGAATAGCAATCAGCCCCAGCATTTT. Translation gives CSARKGNSNQPQHF.

The chain joins TRBV4-1 to TRBJ1-3; a possible D gene is TRBD1 (6 bases). Germline CDR1 MGHRA, CDR2 YSYEKL. The CDR3 is 15 residues long. Trimming pared 1 base from V and 0 bases from J, leaving 7 bases between. CDR3 region: CASSQGQVSGNTIYF. CDR3 sequence (DNA): TGCGCCAGCAGCCAAGGACAGGTCTCTGGAAACACCATATATTTT.

The chain uses TRBV6-1 and TRBJ1-1, with no clear D. Germline CDR1 MNHNS, CDR2 SASEGT. The CDR3 consists of 15 residues. Trimming left V 6 bases short and J 9 bases short, with 23 bases between. In DNA, the CDR3 is TGTGCCAGCAGACCTGGACGGGCTGAAAAATTTCAAGCTTTCTTT. It yields the protein CASRPGRAEKFQAFF.

There are a few counts of this clonotype. This chain joins TRBV20-1 and TRBJ2-1; TRBD2 aligns across 11 bases. Germline V gene data show CDR1 as DFQATT and CDR2 as SNEGSKA (reference sequence). The CDR3 extends over 18 amino acids. With V trimmed by 0 bases and J by 2 bases, 9 bases remained unmatched. CDR3 sequence (DNA): TGCAGTGCTAGAGATCTTTTAGCGGGGGGGCTCACCTACAATGAGCAGTTCTTC. It is translated as CSARDLLAGGLTYNEQFF.